These 19 T cell receptor beta chains originate from one sample sequenced in a study of siplizumab effects on memory and regulatory T cells. Profiling relied on immunoSEQ multiplex PCR, and the TCRdb table lists in-frame clones only, not all of them. The repertoire has more than 75,000 clones, roughly 93% of them found once; the top ten carry 6.5% to 8%. Specimen: CD8+ T cells sorted from blood. Receptors originate from a human donor in good health.

The genes are TRBV27 and TRBJ1-3, with TRBD1 as a possible D gene (6 bases). The germline V gene has CDR1 MNHEY and CDR2 SMNVEV (reference sequence). Trimming stripped 7 bases from V and 2 bases from J, with 15 bases between. The CDR3 is made up of 15 amino acids. The CDR3 sequence is CASKSTGMPGNTIYF. In DNA, the CDR3 is TGTGCCAGCAAATCCACAGGGATGCCTGGAAACACCATATATTTT.

CDR3 nucleotide sequence: TGTGCCAGCAGCTTGGTAGGAAACTACGAGCAGTACTTC. Translation gives CASSLVGNYEQYF. This chain uses TRBV5-6 with TRBJ2-7; D is undetermined. This CDR3 has 13 residues. V was shortened by 0 bases and J by 3 bases, with 7 bases between the two germline ends. Germline CDR1 SGHDT, CDR2 YYEEEE.

The chain carries TRBV30 and TRBJ2-7; perhaps D is TRBD1 or TRBD2 (7 bases each). V was cut by 4 bases and J by 4 bases, with 17 bases left in between. The CDR3 runs 14 residues. Looked up from germline, CDR1 is GTSNPN and CDR2 is SVGIG (reference sequence). CDR3 sequence reads: CAWTRGGGGYEQYF. CDR3 sequence (DNA): TGTGCCTGGACCCGGGGAGGGGGCGGGTACGAGCAGTACTTC. Looking up the rest from reference TRBV30 and TRBJ2-7 gives the full variable domain: SQTIHQWPATLVQPVGSPLSLECTVEGTSNPNLYWYRQAAGRGLQLLFYSVGIGQISSEVPQNLSASRPQDRQFILSSKKLLLSDSGFYLCAWTRGGGGYEQYFGPGTRLTVT.

This chain joins TRBV18 and TRBJ2-2; TRBD1 might be the D (6 bases). Between the trimmed V and J ends, which lost 3 bases and 3 bases, there was a span of 11 bases. Germline V gives CDR1 KGHSH, CDR2 LQKENI. There are 15 residues in the CDR3. CDR3 residues: CASSPGAQYTGELFF. The CDR3 DNA is TGTGCCAGCTCACCGGGGGCGCAATACACCGGGGAGCTGTTTTTT.

The chain recombines TRBV4-1 with TRBJ1-6; a weak D match, TRBD1 (5 bases). This CDR3 spans 16 amino acids. The germline V and J ends were trimmed by 2 bases and 7 bases, with 15 bases remaining between them. Germline lookup yields CDR1 MGHRA and CDR2 YSYEKL. CDR3 loop: CASSQFTDRYNSPLHF. The CDR3 bases are TGCGCCAGCAGCCAATTCACTGACAGATACAATTCACCCCTCCACTTT.

The chain couples TRBV7-9 to TRBJ2-1; D is undetermined. The CDR3 consists of 13 residues. The V gene lost 2 bases and the J gene lost 6 bases, with 8 bases spanning the gap. CDR1 and CDR2 from the germline V gene are SEHNR and FQNEAQ (reference sequence). This CDR3 is CASSLNSLNEQFF. CDR3 bases: TGTGCCAGCAGCTTAAACAGCCTCAATGAGCAGTTCTTC.

This chain connects TRBV9 to TRBJ2-2; 7 positions match TRBD1. V lost 3 bases and J lost 2; bases outside the gene matches: 7. Looked up from germline, CDR1 is SGDLS and CDR2 is YYNGEE. The CDR3 has 16 residues. The CDR3 DNA reads TGTGCCAGCAGCGCCACAGGGGCGAGAAACACCGGGGAGCTGTTTTTT. Translating it yields CASSATGARNTGELFF.

Worth noting for this clone: This sample includes further DNA sequences coding for the same CDR3. The rearrangement links TRBV27 to TRBJ2-7; D may be TRBD1 or TRBD2 (5 bases each). Trimming took 6 bases from V and 4 from J, leaving 22 bases between them. The CDR3 spans 16 residues. Germline values: CDR1 MNHEY, CDR2 SMNVEV (reference sequence). CDR3 residues: CASSLGPASAIYEQYF. DNA of the CDR3: TGTGCCAGCAGCCTGGGACCGGCGAGCGCCATTTACGAGCAGTACTTC.

The chain is built from TRBV5-1 and TRBJ2-1; TRBD1 agrees at 7 bases. The germline V gene has CDR1 SGHRS and CDR2 YFSETQ. The CDR3 is made up of 15 amino acids. The V and J ends lost 4 bases and 3 bases, in that order; junction bases with no gene match: 7. The CDR3, as DNA: TGCGCCAGCAGCGGGGGACAGCGGAACTACAATGAGCAGTTCTTC. It translates to CASSGGQRNYNEQFF.

The chain recombines TRBV6-1 with TRBJ2-5; tentatively, D is TRBD1 (5 bases). With 2 bases removed from V and 7 bases from J, the gap between germline ends came to 14 bases. Looked up from germline, CDR1 is MNHNS and CDR2 is SASEGT. CDR3 length: 14 amino acids. In nucleotides, the CDR3 is TGTGCCAGCAGTGAAATTAGGGGTTACGGGACCCAGTACTTC. Residues: CASSEIRGYGTQYF.

Concerning this clone itself: An end of the junction does not agree with germline; a read error may underlie this. The V call is TRBV4-3, the J call TRBJ2-7, with 10 positions matching TRBD2. CDR3 length: 15 residues. CDR1 is LGHNA, CDR2 YSLEER, per germline. CDR3 sequence (DNA): TGCGCCAGCGGCCAAGACGCTAGCGGGAGTTACGAGCAGTACTTC. The encoded protein is CASGQDASGSYEQYF.

This chain joins TRBV4-2 and TRBJ2-2; D gene ambiguous. There are 14 residues in the CDR3. With 1 base removed from V and 7 bases from J, the gap between germline ends came to 10 bases. Germline assignment: CDR1 LGHNA and CDR2 YNFKEQ. The CDR3 loop is CASSQAPTIGELFF. In nucleotides, the CDR3 is TGTGCCAGCAGCCAAGCTCCGACAATCGGGGAGCTGTTTTTT.

The chain carries TRBV13 and TRBJ2-1, with 16 nucleotides matching TRBD2. This CDR3 region has 15 residues. With V trimmed by 6 bases and J by 9 bases, 5 bases remained unmatched. Germline V gene data show CDR1 as PRHDT and CDR2 as FYEKMQ (reference sequence). The chain's CDR3 is CASSGTSGGAGEQFF. The CDR3 bases are TGTGCCAGCAGTGGGACTAGCGGGGGGGCTGGTGAGCAGTTCTTC.

The V call is TRBV2, the J call TRBJ2-1; no firm D call. This CDR3 has 15 residues. From germline, CDR1 is SNHLY and CDR2 FYNNEI. V dropped 7 bases and J dropped 4 bases, with 17 bases sitting between them. The DNA of the CDR3 is TGTGCCAGCATCCTAAATCCTGATACATACAATGAGCAGTTCTTC. Its protein product is CASILNPDTYNEQFF. The complete variable domain, with remaining parts taken from reference TRBV2 and TRBJ2-1, reads EPEVTQTPSHQVTQMGQEVILRCVPISNHLYFYWYRQILGQKVEFLVSFYNNEISEKSEIFDDQFSVERPDGSNFTLKIRSTKLEDSAMYFCASILNPDTYNEQFFGPGTRLTVL.

The V and J genes are TRBV4-1 and TRBJ1-3; D is uncertain. The CDR3 sequence is 15 residues long. The germline V gene has CDR1 MGHRA and CDR2 YSYEKL. V was clipped by 6 bases and J by 0 bases, with 12 bases between them. The CDR3 region has the DNA TGCGCCAGCAGACCTACCGTACGCTCTGGAAACACCATATATTTT. Protein product: CASRPTVRSGNTIYF.

V and J are TRBV27 and TRBJ2-7; no definite D call. The V end lost 2 bases, the J end lost 0 bases, and 11 bases lay between the germline ends. CDR1 and CDR2 (germline): MNHEY, SMNVEV (reference sequence). CDR3 length: 15 amino acids. CDR3 nucleotides: TGTGCCAGCAGTTTAGCCAGCTTTAACTCCTACGAGCAGTACTTC. Its protein is CASSLASFNSYEQYF.

The chain joins TRBV21-1 to TRBJ1-3; the D segment call TRBD1 is taken from the table without a DNA check. TRBV21-1 is described as a pseudogene. This CDR3 has 14 amino acids. This CDR3 reads CASSKADRGPQPNF. The CDR3 region has the DNA TGTGCCAGCAGCAAAGCTGACAGGGGGCCTCAACCAAATTTT.

V is TRBV4-1 and J is TRBJ2-1; D could derive from TRBD1 or TRBD2 (5 bases each). This CDR3 region has 16 residues. Germline CDR1 reads MGHRA; CDR2 reads YSYEKL. The V and J ends lost 5 bases and 5 bases respectively, with 19 bases between them. CDR3 protein: CASSVRDQDQNNEQFF. CDR3 nucleotide sequence: TGCGCCAGCAGCGTCCGGGACCAAGACCAGAACAATGAGCAGTTCTTC.

The chain uses TRBV27 and TRBJ2-1; 8 bases agree with TRBD1. CDR1 MNHEY and CDR2 SMNVEV come from the germline V gene (reference sequence). CDR3 length equals 16 residues. V was pared by 6 bases and J by 5 bases, with 12 bases of the junction left unmatched. In DNA form, the CDR3 reads TGTGCCAGCAGACCTCCTCCCCTGGGACAGGACAATGAGCAGTTCTTC. This gives the protein CASRPPPLGQDNEQFF.